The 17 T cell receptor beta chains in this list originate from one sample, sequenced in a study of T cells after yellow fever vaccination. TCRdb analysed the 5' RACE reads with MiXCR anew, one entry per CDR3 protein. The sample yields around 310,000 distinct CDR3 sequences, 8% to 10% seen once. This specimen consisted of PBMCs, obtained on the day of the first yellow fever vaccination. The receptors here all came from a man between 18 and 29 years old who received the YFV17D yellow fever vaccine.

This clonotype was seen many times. This chain's CDR3 is CASSSTSGGPNEQFF. As DNA, the CDR3 is TGTGCCAGCAGTTCGACTAGCGGGGGGCCGAATGAGCAGTTCTTC. The chain carries TRBV6-5 and TRBJ2-1; TRBD2 matches 13 bases. This CDR3 region has 15 residues. The ends lost 4 bases at V and 7 bases at J; junction bases unmatched: 4. Germline V gene data show CDR1 as MNHEY and CDR2 as SVGAGI.

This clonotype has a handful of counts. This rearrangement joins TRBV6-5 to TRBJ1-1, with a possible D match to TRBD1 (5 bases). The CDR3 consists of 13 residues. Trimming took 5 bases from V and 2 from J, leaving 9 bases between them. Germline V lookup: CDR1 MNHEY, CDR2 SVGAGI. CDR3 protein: CASSHRRNTEAFF. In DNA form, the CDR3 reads TGTGCCAGCAGTCACAGGAGAAACACTGAAGCTTTCTTT.

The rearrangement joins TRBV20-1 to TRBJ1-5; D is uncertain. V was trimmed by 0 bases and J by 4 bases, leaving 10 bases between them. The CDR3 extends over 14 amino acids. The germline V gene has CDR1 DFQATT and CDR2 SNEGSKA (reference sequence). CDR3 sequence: CSARDMRENQPQHF. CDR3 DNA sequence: TGCAGTGCTAGAGACATGAGGGAAAATCAGCCCCAGCATTTT.

Here the CDR3 DNA reads TGTGCCAGCAGCTTAGTGCCTGGGGGGGCCTCCGGGGAGCTGTTTTTT. Protein: CASSLVPGGASGELFF. The chain uses TRBV7-2 and TRBJ2-2; the D gene is possibly TRBD2 (7 bases). Between the trimmed V and J ends, which lost 1 base and 6 bases, there was a span of 15 bases. Germline V gives CDR1 SGHTA, CDR2 FQGNSA. The CDR3 runs 16 residues.

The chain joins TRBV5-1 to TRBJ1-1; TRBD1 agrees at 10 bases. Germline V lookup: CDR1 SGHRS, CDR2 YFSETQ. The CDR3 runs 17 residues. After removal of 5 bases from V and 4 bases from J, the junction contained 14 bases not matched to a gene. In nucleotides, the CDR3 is TGCGCCAGCAGTCCCGGGACAGGGGCCTCCCTAACCACTGAAGCTTTCTTT. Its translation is CASSPGTGASLTTEAFF.

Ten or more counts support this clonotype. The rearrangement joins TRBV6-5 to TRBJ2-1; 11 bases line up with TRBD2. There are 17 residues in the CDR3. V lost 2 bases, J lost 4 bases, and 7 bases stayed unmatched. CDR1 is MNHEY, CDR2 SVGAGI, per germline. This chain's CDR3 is CASSYNLAGGGYNEQFF. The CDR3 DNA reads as TGTGCCAGCAGTTACAACCTAGCGGGGGGAGGTTACAATGAGCAGTTCTTC.

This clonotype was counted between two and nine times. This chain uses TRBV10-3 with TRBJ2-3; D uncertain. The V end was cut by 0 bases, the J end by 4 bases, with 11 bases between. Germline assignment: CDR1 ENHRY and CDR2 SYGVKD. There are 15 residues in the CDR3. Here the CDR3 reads CAISESIGSPDTQYF. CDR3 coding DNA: TGTGCCATCAGTGAGTCGATCGGGTCGCCAGATACGCAGTATTTT.

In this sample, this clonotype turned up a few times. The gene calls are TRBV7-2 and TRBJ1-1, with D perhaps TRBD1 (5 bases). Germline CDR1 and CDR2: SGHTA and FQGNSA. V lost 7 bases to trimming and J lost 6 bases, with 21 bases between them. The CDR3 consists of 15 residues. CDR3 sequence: CASTLLGDWSSEAFF. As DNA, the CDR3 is TGTGCCAGCACCCTTTTGGGGGACTGGAGCTCTGAAGCTTTCTTT.

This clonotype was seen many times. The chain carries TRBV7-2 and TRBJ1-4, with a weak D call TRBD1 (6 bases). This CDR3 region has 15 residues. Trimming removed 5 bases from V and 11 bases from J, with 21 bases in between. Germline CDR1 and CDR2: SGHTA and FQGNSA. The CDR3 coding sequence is TGTGCCAGCAGCCCCGTTGGGGACACCAGTGGGAAACTGTTTTTT. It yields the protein CASSPVGDTSGKLFF.

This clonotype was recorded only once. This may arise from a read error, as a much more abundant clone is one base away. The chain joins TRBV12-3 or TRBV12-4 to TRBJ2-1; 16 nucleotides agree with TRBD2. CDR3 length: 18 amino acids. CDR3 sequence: CAISPTGLAGGYYNEQFF. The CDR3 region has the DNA TGTGCCATCAGTCCCACGGGACTAGCGGGGGGGTACTACAATGAGCAGTTCTTC.

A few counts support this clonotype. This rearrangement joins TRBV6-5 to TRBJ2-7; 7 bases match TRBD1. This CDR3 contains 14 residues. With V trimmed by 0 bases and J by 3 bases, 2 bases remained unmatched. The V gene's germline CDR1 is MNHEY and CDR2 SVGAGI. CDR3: CASSYSDRVYEQYF. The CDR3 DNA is TGTGCCAGCAGTTACTCTGACAGGGTCTACGAGCAGTACTTC.

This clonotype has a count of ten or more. CDR3 amino acids: CASRSSSYNSPLHF. The CDR3 nucleotides read TGTGCCAGCAGATCGAGCTCCTATAATTCACCCCTCCACTTT. The chain employs TRBV28 and TRBJ1-6; D unclear. Germline V gives CDR1 MDHEN, CDR2 SYDVKM. The CDR3 length is 14 residues. Trimming left V 6 bases short and J 0 bases short, with 6 bases between.

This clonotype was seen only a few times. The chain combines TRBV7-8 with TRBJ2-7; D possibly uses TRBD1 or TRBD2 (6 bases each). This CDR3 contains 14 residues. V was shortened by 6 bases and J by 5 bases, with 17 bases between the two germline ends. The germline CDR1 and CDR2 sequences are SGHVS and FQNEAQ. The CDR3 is CASRQSQEGDEQYV. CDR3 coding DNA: TGTGCCAGCAGGCAATCCCAGGAGGGGGACGAGCAGTACGTC.

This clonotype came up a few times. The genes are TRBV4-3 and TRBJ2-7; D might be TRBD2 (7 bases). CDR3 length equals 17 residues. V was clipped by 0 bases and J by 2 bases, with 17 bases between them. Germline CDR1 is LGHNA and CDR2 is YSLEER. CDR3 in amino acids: CASSQEEGGHSPYEQYV. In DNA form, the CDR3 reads TGCGCCAGCAGCCAAGAAGAGGGGGGGCATAGCCCCTACGAGCAGTACGTC.

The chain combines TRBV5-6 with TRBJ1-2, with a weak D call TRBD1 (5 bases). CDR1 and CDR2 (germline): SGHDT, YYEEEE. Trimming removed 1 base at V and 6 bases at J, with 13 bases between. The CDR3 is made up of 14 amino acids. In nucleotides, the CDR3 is TGTGCCAGCAGCTTGTTGGACACTACGGATGGCTACACCTTC. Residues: CASSLLDTTDGYTF.

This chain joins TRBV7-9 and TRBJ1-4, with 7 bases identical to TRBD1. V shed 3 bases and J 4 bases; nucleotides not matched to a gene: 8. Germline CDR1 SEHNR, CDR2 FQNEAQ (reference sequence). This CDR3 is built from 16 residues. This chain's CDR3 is CASSLRGGGLNEKLFF. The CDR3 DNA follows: TGTGCCAGCAGCTTGCGAGGGGGCGGGCTTAATGAAAAACTGTTTTTT.

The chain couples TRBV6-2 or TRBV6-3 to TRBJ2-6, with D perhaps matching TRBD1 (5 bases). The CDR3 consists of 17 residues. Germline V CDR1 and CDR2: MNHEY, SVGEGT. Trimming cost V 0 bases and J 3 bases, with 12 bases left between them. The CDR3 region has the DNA TGTGCCAGCAGTTACTCCACCAGGGTTGGTGGGGCCAACGTCCTGACTTTC. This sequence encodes CASSYSTRVGGANVLTF.